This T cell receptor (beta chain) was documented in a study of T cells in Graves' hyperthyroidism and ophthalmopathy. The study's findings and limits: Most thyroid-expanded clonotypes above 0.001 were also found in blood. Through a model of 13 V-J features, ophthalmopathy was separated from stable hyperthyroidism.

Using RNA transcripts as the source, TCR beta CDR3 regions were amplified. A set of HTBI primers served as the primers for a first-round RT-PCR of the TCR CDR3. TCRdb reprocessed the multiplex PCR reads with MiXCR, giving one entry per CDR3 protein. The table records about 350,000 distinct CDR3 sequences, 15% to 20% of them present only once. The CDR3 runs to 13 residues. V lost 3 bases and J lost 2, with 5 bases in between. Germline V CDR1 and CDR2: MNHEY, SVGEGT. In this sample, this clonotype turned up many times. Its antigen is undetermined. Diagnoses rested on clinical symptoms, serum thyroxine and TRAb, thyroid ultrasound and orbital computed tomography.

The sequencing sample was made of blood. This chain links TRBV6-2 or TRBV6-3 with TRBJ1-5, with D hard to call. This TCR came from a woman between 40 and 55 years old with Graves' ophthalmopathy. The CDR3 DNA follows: TGTGCCAGCAGTTATTTGGGCAATCAGCCCCAGCATTTT. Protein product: CASSYLGNQPQHF.